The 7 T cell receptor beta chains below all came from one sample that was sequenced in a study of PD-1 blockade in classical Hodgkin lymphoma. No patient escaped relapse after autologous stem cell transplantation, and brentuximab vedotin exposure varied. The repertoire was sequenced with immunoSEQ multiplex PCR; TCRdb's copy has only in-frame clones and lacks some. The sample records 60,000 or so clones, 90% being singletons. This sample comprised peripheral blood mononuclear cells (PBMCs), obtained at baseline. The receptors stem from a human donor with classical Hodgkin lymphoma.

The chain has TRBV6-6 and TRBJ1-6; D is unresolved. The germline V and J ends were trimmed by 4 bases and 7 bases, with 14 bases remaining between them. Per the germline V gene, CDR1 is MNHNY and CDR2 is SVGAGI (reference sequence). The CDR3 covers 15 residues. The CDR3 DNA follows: TGTGCCAGCAGTTTAACTTGGCAAAACAATTCACCCCTCCACTTT. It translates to CASSLTWQNNSPLHF.

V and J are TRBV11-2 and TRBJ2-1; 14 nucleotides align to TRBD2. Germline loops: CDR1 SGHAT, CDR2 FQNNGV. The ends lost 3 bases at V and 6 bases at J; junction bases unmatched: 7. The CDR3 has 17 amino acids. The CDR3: CASSFATGLAGGNEQFF. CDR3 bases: TGTGCCAGCAGCTTCGCAACCGGACTAGCGGGAGGCAATGAGCAGTTCTTC.

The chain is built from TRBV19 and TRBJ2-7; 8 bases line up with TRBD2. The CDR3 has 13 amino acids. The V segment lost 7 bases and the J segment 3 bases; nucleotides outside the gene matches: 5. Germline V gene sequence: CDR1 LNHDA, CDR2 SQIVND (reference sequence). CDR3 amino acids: CASTPGGYYEQYF. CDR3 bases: TGTGCCAGTACCCCGGGAGGGTACTACGAGCAGTACTTC.

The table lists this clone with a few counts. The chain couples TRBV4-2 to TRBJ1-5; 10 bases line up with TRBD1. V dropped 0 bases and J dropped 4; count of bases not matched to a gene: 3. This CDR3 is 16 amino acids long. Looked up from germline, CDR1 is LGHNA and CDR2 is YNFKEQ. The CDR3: CASSQETGQGNQPQHF. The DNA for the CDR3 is TGTGCCAGCAGCCAAGAAACGGGACAGGGGAATCAGCCCCAGCATTTT.

The CDR3 nucleotides are TGCAGCGTCCGGACCGAGTATTGGAAAGCTTTCTTT. Protein: CSVRTEYWKAFF. The genes are TRBV29-1 and TRBJ1-1, with unresolved D. V lost 6 bases and J 9 bases, leaving 17 bases between the germline ends. The germline V gene has CDR1 SQVTM and CDR2 ANQGSEA. CDR3 length equals 12 residues.

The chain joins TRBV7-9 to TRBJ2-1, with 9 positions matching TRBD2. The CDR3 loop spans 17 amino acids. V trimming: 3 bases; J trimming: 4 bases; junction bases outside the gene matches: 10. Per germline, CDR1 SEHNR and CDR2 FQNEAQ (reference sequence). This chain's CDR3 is CASSLAPTSGAYNEQFF. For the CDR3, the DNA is TGTGCCAGCAGCTTGGCCCCGACTAGCGGAGCTTACAATGAGCAGTTCTTC.

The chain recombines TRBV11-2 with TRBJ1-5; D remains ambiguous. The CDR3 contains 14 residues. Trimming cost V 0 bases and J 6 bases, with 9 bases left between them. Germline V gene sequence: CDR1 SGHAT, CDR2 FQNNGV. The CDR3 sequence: CASSLDVGFQPQHF. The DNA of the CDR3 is TGTGCCAGCAGCTTAGACGTCGGGTTTCAGCCCCAGCATTTT.